This T cell receptor (beta chain) comes out of a study of cytomegalovirus exposure and HLA in healthy donors. Study results and limitations: A later analysis associated roughly 15,000 TCR beta sequences with HLA alleles at a 0.05 false discovery rate. HLA-A and HLA-B allele assignments for most subjects were reportedly predicted accurately using TCR beta sequences.

CDR1 and CDR2 from the germline V gene are SGHRS and YFSETQ. The CDR3 totals 14 residues. V was pared by 0 bases and J by 6 bases, with 12 bases between. With 60 Vbeta and 13 Jbeta primers, the PCR was carried out. Here immunoSEQ multiplex PCR was the method, and the copy in TCRdb shows in-frame clones only, minus some. Of around 130,000 clones detected, approximately 80% appear once; the ten largest clones hold over 0.9%. For this clone: Its antigen is undetermined.

Though nominally healthy at sampling, donors likely had unrecorded immune exposures. Whether this donor was CMV seropositive was not recorded. Sequenced: PBMCs. The clonotype originates from a human donor in good health. The J gene is TRBJ1-2, the V gene TRBV5-1; possibly TRBD1 for D (5 bases). The CDR3 region is CASSLVGQGDGYTF. DNA of the CDR3: TGCGCCAGCAGCTTGGTGGGTCAGGGTGATGGCTACACCTTC.